One sample yielded the 28 T cell receptor beta chains listed below, sequenced in a study of T-cell reconstitution after alpha-beta-depleted transplantation in children. The authors prepared the TCRbeta library with unique molecular identifiers. TCRdb called the PCR reads again in MiXCR, with one record for every CDR3 protein. The sample includes 500,000 to 600,000 distinct CDR3 sequences, around 20% of them seen just once. Sample: PBMCs from the stem cell graft donor, taken from the stem cell graft. These receptors all stem from a human donor who donated a stem cell graft to a child with acute lymphoblastic leukemia.

This clonotype has a handful of counts. CDR3 amino acids: CASCSGSTDTQYF. The CDR3 nucleotides read TGTGCCAGCTGTAGCGGTAGCACAGATACGCAGTATTTT. The chain recombines TRBV12-3 or TRBV12-4 with TRBJ2-3, with a possible D match to TRBD2 (6 bases). This CDR3 spans 13 amino acids. V was shortened by 8 bases and J by 0 bases, with 9 bases between the two germline ends.

In this sample, this clonotype turned up a few times. The chain joins TRBV3-1 to TRBJ2-1, with 7 nucleotides matching TRBD2. Losses at the gene ends were 1 base for V and 2 bases for J; bases not matched to a gene: 5. The V gene's germline CDR1 is LGHDT and CDR2 YNNKEL (reference sequence). This CDR3 is built from 16 residues. The CDR3 nucleotides are TGTGCCAGCAGCCAAGGGGCGGGAGAGCCCTACAATGAGCAGTTCTTC. It is translated as CASSQGAGEPYNEQFF.

The chain uses TRBV7-9 and TRBJ1-2; 11 positions match TRBD1. CDR1 SEHNR and CDR2 FQNEAQ come from the germline V gene (reference sequence). The length of the CDR3 is 13 residues. Trimming at V came to 5 bases and at J to 8 bases, leaving 4 bases not matched to a gene. In DNA form, the CDR3 reads TGTGCCAGCAGCGTGGGACAGGGGGACGGCTACACCTTC. This sequence encodes CASSVGQGDGYTF.

This sequence joins TRBV24-1 and TRBJ2-1; TRBD2 matches 10 bases. Trimming took 3 bases from V and 5 from J; bases not matched to a gene: 3. Germline-derived CDR1 and CDR2 are KGHDR and SFDVKD. The CDR3 runs 15 residues. The CDR3 DNA reads TGTGCCACCAGTGATGCTAGCGGGAGCAACAATGAGCAGTTCTTC. It yields the protein CATSDASGSNNEQFF.

J is TRBJ2-3 and V is TRBV20-1; 7 bases agree with TRBD1. V lost 0 bases, J lost 0 bases, and 6 bases stayed unmatched. Looked up from germline, CDR1 is DFQATT and CDR2 is SNEGSKA (reference sequence). CDR3 size: 16 residues. The CDR3 DNA reads as TGCAGTGCTAGAGAGCCCACAGGGGTTAGCACAGATACGCAGTATTTT. Translating gives CSAREPTGVSTDTQYF.

The chain carries TRBV14 and TRBJ1-2; no firm D call. This CDR3 is 17 amino acids long. Germline loops: CDR1 SGHDN, CDR2 FVKESK. Trimming cost V 0 bases and J 3 bases, with 17 bases left between them. Here the CDR3 reads CASSQDRAGSVDYGYTF. CDR3 coding DNA: TGTGCCAGCAGCCAAGATAGAGCAGGCTCTGTCGACTATGGCTACACCTTC.

V gene TRBV12-3 or TRBV12-4 combines with J gene TRBJ2-1; TRBD2 aligns across 12 bases. The trim removed 4 bases at V and 5 bases at J, leaving 3 bases unmatched. The CDR3 has 15 amino acids. For the CDR3, the DNA is TGTGCCAGCAGTTATGGGACTAGCGGGCACAATGAGCAGTTCTTC. Translated: CASSYGTSGHNEQFF.

This clonotype has just a few counts. The rearrangement joins TRBV20-1 to TRBJ2-7; TRBD2 matches at 10 bases. The CDR3 runs to 17 residues. Germline CDR1 DFQATT, CDR2 SNEGSKA (reference sequence). V shed 0 bases, J shed 6 bases, and the junction held 14 bases outside the gene matches. The CDR3 DNA reads as TGCAGTGCTAGAGATGATATAGCGGGAGGTGGGGGCGGCGAGCAGTACTTC. This translates into CSARDDIAGGGGGEQYF.

The CDR3 nucleotides are TGTGCCAGCGGGCCGGGGCGGGGCACAGATACGCAGTATTTT. Encoded protein: CASGPGRGTDTQYF. The chain is built from TRBV25-1 and TRBJ2-3; perhaps D is TRBD1 or TRBD2 (5 bases each). Trimming left V 8 bases short and J 1 base short, with 13 bases between. This CDR3 has 14 amino acids. In germline, CDR1 is MGHDK, CDR2 SYGVNS.

The CDR3: CASSSLAGNSDEQFF. The CDR3 coding sequence is TGTGCCAGTTCGTCCCTAGCGGGAAATAGCGATGAGCAGTTCTTC. The chain employs TRBV19 and TRBJ2-1, with TRBD2 identical over 9 bases. Trimming at V came to 8 bases and at J to 8 bases, leaving 13 bases not matched to a gene. The germline CDR1 and CDR2 sequences are LNHDA and SQIVND (reference sequence). The CDR3 has 15 residues.

This clonotype was recorded at least ten times. This sequence joins TRBV12-3 or TRBV12-4 and TRBJ1-2; D is ambiguous. Trimming removed 6 bases from V and 6 bases from J, with 14 bases in between. The CDR3 has 13 amino acids. CDR3 in amino acids: CASSHSDRDGYTF. CDR3 DNA sequence: TGTGCCAGCAGCCACAGTGATAGGGATGGCTACACCTTC.

The J gene is TRBJ2-1, the V gene TRBV19; no clear D. Germline CDR1 is LNHDA and CDR2 is SQIVND (reference sequence). The CDR3 has 12 residues. The ends were cut back, 1 base at V and 10 bases at J, with 8 bases in the middle. CDR3 in amino acids: CASSIGGREQFF. The CDR3 DNA is TGTGCCAGTAGTATAGGGGGAAGGGAGCAGTTCTTC.

In its sample, this clonotype was seen a few times. This rearrangement joins TRBV4-1 to TRBJ2-1, with TRBD2 matching over 11 bases. Germline values: CDR1 MGHRA, CDR2 YSYEKL. V was clipped by 3 bases and J by 7 bases; unmatched bases: 14. The CDR3 runs to 18 residues. DNA of the CDR3: TGCGCCAGCAGCCATTTCTTAGCGGGAGGGCCCTCTTTGAATGAGCAGTTCTTC. It translates to CASSHFLAGGPSLNEQFF.

This clonotype has more than one count but fewer than ten. This chain joins TRBV20-1 and TRBJ1-2; TRBD1 matches 7 bases. This CDR3 region has 12 residues. Germline V CDR1 and CDR2: DFQATT, SNEGSKA (reference sequence). Trimming cost V 5 bases and J 8 bases; bases outside gene matches: 8. The CDR3 nucleotides read TGCAGTGCTCGACAGGGTGATTACGGCTACACCTTC. It translates to CSARQGDYGYTF.

This chain links TRBV5-6 with TRBJ2-2, with 7 bases fitting TRBD2. The CDR3 covers 14 residues. CDR1 is SGHDT and CDR2 is YYEEEE in the germline V gene. V lost 0 bases, J lost 6 bases, and 2 bases stayed unmatched. CDR3 sequence (DNA): TGTGCCAGCAGCTTGGCGGGAGGATCCGGGGAGCTGTTTTTT. Its protein product is CASSLAGGSGELFF.

The sample holds a few counts of this clonotype. The chain carries TRBV30 and TRBJ2-2; D is perhaps TRBD2 (6 bases). The CDR3 totals 14 residues. Germline lookup yields CDR1 GTSNPN and CDR2 SVGIG (reference sequence). Trimming left V 5 bases short and J 6 bases short, with 16 bases between. CDR3 loop: CAWDGGWLAGELFF. The CDR3 bases are TGTGCCTGGGATGGAGGGTGGCTAGCCGGGGAGCTGTTTTTT.

This clonotype was seen only a few times. At one of its ends the junction is not consistent with the germline gene, which may arise from a read error. The chain joins TRBV20-1 to TRBJ1-1; D might be TRBD1 (6 bases). CDR3 length: 14 amino acids. Germline-derived CDR1 and CDR2 are DFQATT and SNEGSKA (reference sequence). CDR3 residues: CSARGQFQGEEAFF. The CDR3 DNA reads as TGCAGCGCTAGAGGACAGTTTCAGGGTGAAGAGGCTTTCTTT.

In this sample, this clonotype turned up many times. J is TRBJ2-2 and V is TRBV12-3 or TRBV12-4, with 8 bases aligning to TRBD2. Trimming took 3 bases from V and 4 from J; bases not matched to a gene: 10. This CDR3 is 17 amino acids long. The CDR3 nucleotides are TGTGCCAGCAGTTTTGGATATAGCGGGACGGGCACCGGGGAGCTGTTTTTT. It translates to CASSFGYSGTGTGELFF.

This chain connects TRBV29-1 to TRBJ2-1; 10 nucleotides line up with TRBD2. CDR1 is SQVTM, CDR2 ANQGSEA, per germline. The V and J ends lost 3 bases and 0 bases, in that order; junction bases with no gene match: 8. This CDR3 region has 17 residues. The CDR3 DNA reads TGCAGCGTTGATGGACTAGCGGCCCTGAGCTCCTACAATGAGCAGTTCTTC. It encodes CSVDGLAALSSYNEQFF.

J is TRBJ2-7 and V is TRBV29-1; maybe TRBD1 (7 bases). V lost 4 bases and J lost 4, with 14 bases in between. This CDR3 region has 13 residues. Germline CDR1 reads SQVTM; CDR2 reads ANQGSEA. Here the CDR3 reads CSVGGGGGYEQYF. CDR3 DNA sequence: TGCAGCGTTGGCGGAGGGGGCGGGTACGAGCAGTACTTC.

This clonotype appeared a few times. The chain employs TRBV5-1 and TRBJ2-3; 10 positions agree with TRBD2. CDR3 length equals 16 residues. The V gene end was trimmed by 2 bases and the J gene end by 3 bases; junction bases not matched to a gene: 6. CDR1 is SGHRS and CDR2 is YFSETQ in the germline V gene. CDR3 sequence reads: CASSFKREGPTDTQYF. The CDR3 coding sequence is TGCGCCAGCAGCTTCAAGCGGGAGGGCCCTACAGATACGCAGTATTTT. Filled out from reference TRBV5-1 and TRBJ2-3, the complete variable domain reads KAGVTQTPRYLIKTRGQQVTLSCSPISGHRSVSWYQQTPGQGLQFLFEYFSETQRNKGNFPGRFSGRQFSNSRSEMNVSTLELGDSALYLCASSFKREGPTDTQYFGPGTRLTVL.

This clonotype was counted between two and nine times. The rearrangement joins TRBV12-3 or TRBV12-4 to TRBJ2-5, with 14 bases that match TRBD2. The V gene end was trimmed by 1 base and the J gene end by 4 bases; junction bases not matched to a gene: 2. The CDR3 consists of 16 residues. Written as DNA, the CDR3 is TGTGCCAGCAGTTTAGGGGGACTAGCGGGAGTAGAGACCCAGTACTTC. It codes for CASSLGGLAGVETQYF.

This sequence joins TRBV5-6 and TRBJ2-1; perhaps D is TRBD1 or TRBD2 (5 bases each). The CDR3 covers 15 residues. V lost 0 bases and J lost 7, with 14 bases in between. Germline V gene lookup returns CDR1 SGHDT and CDR2 YYEEEE. CDR3 bases: TGTGCCAGCAGCTTGGGGGGGTTAGTGGGAAATGAGCAGTTCTTC. Residues: CASSLGGLVGNEQFF.

The gene calls are TRBV19 and TRBJ2-1, with TRBD1 matching over 7 bases. This CDR3 spans 16 amino acids. Germline values: CDR1 LNHDA, CDR2 SQIVND (reference sequence). The V and J ends lost 5 bases and 3 bases, in that order; junction bases with no gene match: 10. As DNA, the CDR3 is TGTGCCAGTAGTTACCTACCCGGGACAGTCTACAATGAGCAGTTCTTC. Its protein is CASSYLPGTVYNEQFF.

In this sample, this clonotype turned up a few times. The CDR3 nucleotides are TGTGCCAGCAGTTTAGCAGTAATGAACACTGAAGCTTTCTTT. It codes for CASSLAVMNTEAFF. This rearrangement joins TRBV27 to TRBJ1-1; D is unclear. This CDR3 spans 14 amino acids. Deletions cut 2 bases from V and 0 bases from J, with 7 bases between. Germline lookup yields CDR1 MNHEY and CDR2 SMNVEV (reference sequence).

This chain joins TRBV12-3 or TRBV12-4 and TRBJ2-7; either TRBD1 or TRBD2 may fit D (5 bases each). V lost 4 bases, J lost 6 bases, and 16 bases lay in between. The CDR3 is 14 amino acids. The CDR3 is CASSWGPRGLEQYF. CDR3 DNA: TGTGCCAGCAGTTGGGGACCCCGAGGGCTCGAGCAGTACTTC.

This clonotype was recorded only once. The chain employs TRBV27 and TRBJ1-2; perhaps TRBD1 as D (6 bases). CDR1 and CDR2 from the germline V gene are MNHEY and SMNVEV (reference sequence). CDR3 length equals 14 residues. V was shortened by 8 bases and J by 4 bases, with 17 bases between the two germline ends. CDR3 sequence (DNA): TGTGCCAGCTCACCGGCAGGGGCTTTCTATGGCTACACCTTC. It translates to CASSPAGAFYGYTF.

This clonotype appeared a few times. This chain connects TRBV5-6 to TRBJ2-2; 7 bases are a match to TRBD1. Trimming removed 4 bases from V and 2 bases from J; junction bases left unmatched: 5. Germline V gene sequence: CDR1 SGHDT, CDR2 YYEEEE. CDR3 size: 15 residues. CDR3 sequence reads: CASSPTGFNTGELFF. CDR3 DNA: TGTGCCAGCAGCCCGACAGGGTTCAACACCGGGGAGCTGTTTTTT.